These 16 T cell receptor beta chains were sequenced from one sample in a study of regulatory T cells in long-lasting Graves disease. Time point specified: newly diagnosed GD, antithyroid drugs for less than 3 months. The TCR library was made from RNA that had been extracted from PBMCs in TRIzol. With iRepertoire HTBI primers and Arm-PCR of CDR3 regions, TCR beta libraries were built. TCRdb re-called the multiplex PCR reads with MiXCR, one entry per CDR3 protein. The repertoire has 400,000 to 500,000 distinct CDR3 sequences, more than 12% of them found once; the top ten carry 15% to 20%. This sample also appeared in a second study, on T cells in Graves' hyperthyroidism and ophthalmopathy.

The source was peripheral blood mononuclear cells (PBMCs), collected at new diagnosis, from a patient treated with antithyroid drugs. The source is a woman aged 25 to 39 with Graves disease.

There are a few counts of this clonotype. The CDR3 here is CASSRRQGADEQFF. The CDR3, as DNA: TGCGCCAGCAGCCGCCGGCAGGGGGCAGATGAGCAGTTCTTC. The chain is built from TRBV5-1 and TRBJ2-1; TRBD1 agrees at 8 bases. This CDR3 is built from 14 residues. V gave up 4 bases and J gave up 8 bases; unmatched junction bases: 8. Germline V gene sequence: CDR1 SGHRS, CDR2 YFSETQ.

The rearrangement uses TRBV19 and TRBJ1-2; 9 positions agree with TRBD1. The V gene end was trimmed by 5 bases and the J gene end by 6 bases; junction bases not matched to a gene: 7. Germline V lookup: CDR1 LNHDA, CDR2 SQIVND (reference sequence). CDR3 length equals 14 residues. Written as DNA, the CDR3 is TGTGCCAGTAGTGCATCCGGGACAGGGCATGGCTACACCTTC. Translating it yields CASSASGTGHGYTF.

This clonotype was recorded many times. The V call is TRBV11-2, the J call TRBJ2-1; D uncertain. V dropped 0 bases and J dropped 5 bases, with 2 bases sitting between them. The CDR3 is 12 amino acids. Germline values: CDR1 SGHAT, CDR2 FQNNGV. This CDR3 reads CASSLEDNEQFF. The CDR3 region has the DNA TGTGCCAGCAGCTTAGAGGACAATGAGCAGTTCTTC.

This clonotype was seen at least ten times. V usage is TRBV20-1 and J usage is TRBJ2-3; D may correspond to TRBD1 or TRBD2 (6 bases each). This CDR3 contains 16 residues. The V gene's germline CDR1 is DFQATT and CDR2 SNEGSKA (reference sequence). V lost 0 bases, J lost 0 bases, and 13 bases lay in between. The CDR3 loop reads CSAREPVGGSTDTQYF. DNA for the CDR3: TGCAGTGCTAGAGAACCGGTCGGGGGCAGCACAGATACGCAGTATTTT.

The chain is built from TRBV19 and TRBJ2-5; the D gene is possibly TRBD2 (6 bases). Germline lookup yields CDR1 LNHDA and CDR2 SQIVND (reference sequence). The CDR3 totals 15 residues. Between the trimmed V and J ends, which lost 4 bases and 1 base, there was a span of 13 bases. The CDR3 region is CASSTEKAGQETQYF. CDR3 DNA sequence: TGTGCCAGTAGTACCGAGAAAGCGGGCCAAGAGACCCAGTACTTC.

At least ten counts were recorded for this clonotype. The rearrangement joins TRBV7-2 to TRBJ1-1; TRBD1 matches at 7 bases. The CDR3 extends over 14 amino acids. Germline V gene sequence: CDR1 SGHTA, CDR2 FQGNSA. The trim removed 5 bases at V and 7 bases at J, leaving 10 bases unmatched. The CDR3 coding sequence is TGTGCCAGCAGCCATGTTGTGGACAGGCTTGAAGCTTTCTTT. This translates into CASSHVVDRLEAFF.

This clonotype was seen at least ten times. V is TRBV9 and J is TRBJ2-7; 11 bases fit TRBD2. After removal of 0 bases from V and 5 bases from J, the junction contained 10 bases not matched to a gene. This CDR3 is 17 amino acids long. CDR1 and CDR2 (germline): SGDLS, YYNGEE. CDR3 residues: CASSVGASGRKPHEQYF. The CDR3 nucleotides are TGTGCCAGCAGCGTAGGGGCTAGCGGGAGGAAGCCCCACGAGCAGTACTTC.

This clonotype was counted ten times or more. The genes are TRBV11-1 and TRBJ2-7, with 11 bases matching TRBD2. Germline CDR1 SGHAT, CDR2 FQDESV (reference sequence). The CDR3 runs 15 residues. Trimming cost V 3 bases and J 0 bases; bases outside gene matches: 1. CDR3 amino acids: CASSLGLAASYEQYF. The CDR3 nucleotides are TGTGCCAGCAGCTTGGGACTAGCGGCCTCCTACGAGCAGTACTTC.

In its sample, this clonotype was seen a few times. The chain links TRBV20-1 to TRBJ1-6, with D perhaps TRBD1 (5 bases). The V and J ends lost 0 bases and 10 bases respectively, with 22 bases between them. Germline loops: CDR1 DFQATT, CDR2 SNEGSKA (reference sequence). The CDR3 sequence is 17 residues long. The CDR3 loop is CSARDERGRGSGSPLHF. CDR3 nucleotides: TGCAGTGCTAGAGATGAGAGGGGACGGGGATCGGGGTCACCCCTCCACTTT.

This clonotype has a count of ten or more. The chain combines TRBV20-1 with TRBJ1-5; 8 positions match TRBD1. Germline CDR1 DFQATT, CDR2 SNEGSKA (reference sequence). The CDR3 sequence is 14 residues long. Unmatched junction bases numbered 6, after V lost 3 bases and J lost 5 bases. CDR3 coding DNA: TGCAGTGCTAGGGACAGGGCCTATCATCAGCCCCAGCATTTT. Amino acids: CSARDRAYHQPQHF.

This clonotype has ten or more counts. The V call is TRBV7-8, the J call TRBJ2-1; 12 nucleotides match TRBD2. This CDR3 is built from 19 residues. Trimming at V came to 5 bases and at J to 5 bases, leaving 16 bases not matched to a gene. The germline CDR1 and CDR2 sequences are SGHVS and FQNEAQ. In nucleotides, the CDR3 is TGTGCCAGCAGCCCGCGGGACTCGCTAGCGGGAGGGGGGGACAATGAGCAGTTCTTC. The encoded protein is CASSPRDSLAGGGDNEQFF.

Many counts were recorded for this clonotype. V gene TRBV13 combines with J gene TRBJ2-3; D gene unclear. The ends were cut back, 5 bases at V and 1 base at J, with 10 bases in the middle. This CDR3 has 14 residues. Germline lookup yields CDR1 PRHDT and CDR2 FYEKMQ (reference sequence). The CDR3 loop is CASSNPSRTDTQYF. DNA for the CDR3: TGTGCCAGCAGCAACCCGAGTCGCACAGATACGCAGTATTTT. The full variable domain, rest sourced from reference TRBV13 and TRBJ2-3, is AAGVIQSPRHLIKEKRETATLKCYPIPRHDTVYWYQQGPGQDPQFLISFYEKMQSDKGSIPDRFSAQQFSDYHSELNMSSLELGDSALYFCASSNPSRTDTQYFGPGTRLTVL.

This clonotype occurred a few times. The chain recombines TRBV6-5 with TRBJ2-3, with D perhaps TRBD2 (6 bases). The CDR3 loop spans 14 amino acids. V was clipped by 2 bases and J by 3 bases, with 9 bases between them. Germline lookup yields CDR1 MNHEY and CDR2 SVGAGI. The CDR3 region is CASSYGGTTDTQYF. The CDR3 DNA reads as TGTGCCAGCAGTTACGGGGGGACTACAGATACGCAGTATTTT.

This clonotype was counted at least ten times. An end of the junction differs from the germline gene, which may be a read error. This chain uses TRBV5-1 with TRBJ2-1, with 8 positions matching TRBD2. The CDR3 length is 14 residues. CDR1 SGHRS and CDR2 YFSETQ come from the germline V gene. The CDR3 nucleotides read TGTGCCAGCAGCTCGGGGACTAGCTACAATGAGCAGTTCTTC. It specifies CASSSGTSYNEQFF. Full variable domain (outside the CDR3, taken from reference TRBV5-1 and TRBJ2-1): KAGVTQTPRYLIKTRGQQVTLSCSPISGHRSVSWYQQTPGQGLQFLFEYFSETQRNKGNFPGRFSGRQFSNSRSEMNVSTLELGDSALYLCASSSGTSYNEQFFGPGTRLTVL.

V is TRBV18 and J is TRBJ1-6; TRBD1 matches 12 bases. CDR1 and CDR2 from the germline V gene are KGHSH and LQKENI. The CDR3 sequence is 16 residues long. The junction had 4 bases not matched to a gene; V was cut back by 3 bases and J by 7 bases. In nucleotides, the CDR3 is TGTGCCAGCTCACCGGGGACAGGGGGCAACAATTCACCCCTCCACTTT. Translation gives CASSPGTGGNNSPLHF.

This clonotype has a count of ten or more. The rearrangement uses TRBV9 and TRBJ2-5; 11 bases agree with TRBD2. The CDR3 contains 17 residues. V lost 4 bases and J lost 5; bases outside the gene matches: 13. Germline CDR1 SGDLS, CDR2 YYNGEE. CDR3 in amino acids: CASSPHGLAGGRETQYF. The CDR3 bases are TGTGCCAGCAGCCCCCATGGGCTAGCGGGAGGCCGGGAGACCCAGTACTTC.